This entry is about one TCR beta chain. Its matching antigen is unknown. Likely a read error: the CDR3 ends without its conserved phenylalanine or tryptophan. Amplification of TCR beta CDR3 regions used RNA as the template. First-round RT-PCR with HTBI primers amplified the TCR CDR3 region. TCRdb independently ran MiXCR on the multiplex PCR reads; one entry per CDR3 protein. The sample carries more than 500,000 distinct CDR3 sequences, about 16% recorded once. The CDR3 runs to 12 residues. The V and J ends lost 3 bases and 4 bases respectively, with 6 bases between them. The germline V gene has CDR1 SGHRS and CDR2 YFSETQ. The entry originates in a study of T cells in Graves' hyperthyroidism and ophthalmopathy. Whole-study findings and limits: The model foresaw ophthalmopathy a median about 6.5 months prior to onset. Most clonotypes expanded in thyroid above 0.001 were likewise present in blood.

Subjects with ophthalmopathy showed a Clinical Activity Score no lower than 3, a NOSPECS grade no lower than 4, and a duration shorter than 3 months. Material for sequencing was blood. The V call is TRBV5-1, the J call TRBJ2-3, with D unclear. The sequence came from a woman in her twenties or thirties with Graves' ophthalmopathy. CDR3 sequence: CASSSRPDTQYL. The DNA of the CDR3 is TGCGCCAGCAGCTCCCGCCCAGATACGCAGTATCTT.